This TCR beta chain stems from a study of T cell responses to AZD1222 COVID-19 vaccine. Regarding the study as a whole: Spike regions recognized by vaccine-associated CD4 TCRs spanned the protein, led by 160-218 and 743-854. Increased Spike-specific TCR breadth and depth were observed after two AZD1222 doses. Seropositive AZD1222 recipients at baseline numbered only 6 or 7. In a largely white British group with more females than males, clonal diversity was possibly underestimated.

The CDR3 is made up of 14 amino acids. Trimming pared 1 base from V and 5 bases from J, leaving 10 bases between. Germline CDR1 and CDR2: SGHNT and YYREEE (reference sequence). Measured with immunoSEQ multiplex PCR; TCRdb has only the in-frame clones, and not every one. The repertoire holds roughly 150,000 clones, approximately 90% seen once, with 6.9% in the top ten. This clone showed up just once. Its specificity is not known. The chain is built from TRBV5-4 and TRBJ2-4; the D gene is possibly TRBD1 (6 bases). The sample in question was peripheral blood, obtained after recovery from COVID-19. This TCR was sampled from an adult who had recovered from COVID-19. The CDR3 sequence: CASSLTGYQNIQYF. CDR3 DNA: TGTGCCAGCAGCTTGACAGGGTACCAAAACATTCAGTACTTC.